The rows below give T cell receptor beta chains drawn from one sample of a study of human T cells and chemical hapten exposure. A single record per CDR3 protein comes from TCRdb applying MiXCR to the RACE reads. The sample lists some 170,000 distinct CDR3 sequences, 20% to 25% seen once, with less than 7% in the top ten. The specimen comprised whole blood, sampled in connection with sensitization to the hapten diphenylcyclopropenone (DPC). All receptors derive from a woman aged 50 to 60 with alopecia areata. Some clones in this sample may be carry-over from other donors' samples. The CDR3 runs from the conserved cysteine through the conserved F or W. The D gene is left open where the match is weak. Not all rows give a size; the values are once, few, many and, for expanded clones, a class.

J gene: TRBJ1-1
D gene: -
clone size: -
V gene: TRBV7-2
CDR3 DNA: TGTGCCAGCAGACGAGGGACACTACTTCAGGCCACTGAAGCTTTCTTT
CDR3 protein: CASRRGTLLQATEAFF

J gene: TRBJ2-7
D gene: TRBD1
clone size: -
V gene: TRBV3-1
CDR3 DNA: TGTGCCAGCAGCCAAGGCATAAAGGGGGCGCGTGGGGAGCAGTACTTC
CDR3 protein: CASSQGIKGARGEQYF

J gene: TRBJ1-1
D gene: -
clone size: -
V gene: TRBV29-1
CDR3 DNA: TGCAGCGTTGAAGAAGGGGGGGGACTTCTCAACTTT
CDR3 protein: CSVEEGGGLLNF

J gene: TRBJ2-1
D gene: TRBD2
clone size: many
V gene: TRBV7-2
CDR3 DNA: TGTGCCAGCAGCTTCGGGACTAGCGGGGCCGCGGTCTTC
CDR3 protein: CASSFGTSGAAVF

J gene: TRBJ2-7
D gene: TRBD1
clone size: few
V gene: TRBV5-1
CDR3 DNA: TGCGCCAGCAGTCCGGACAGGTTGGGATTGGAGGAGCAGTACTTC
CDR3 protein: CASSPDRLGLEEQYF

J gene: TRBJ2-2
D gene: -
clone size: -
V gene: TRBV7-6
CDR3 DNA: TGTGCCAGCAGCCGCGGGACAGACCACACCGGGGAGCTGTTTTTT
CDR3 protein: CASSRGTDHTGELFF

J gene: TRBJ2-4
D gene: TRBD2
clone size: few
V gene: TRBV12-3/TRBV12-4
CDR3 DNA: TGTGCCAGCAGTCCCCCGGGACTAGAAGGGAGGAACATTCAGTACTTC
CDR3 protein: CASSPPGLEGRNIQYF

J gene: TRBJ2-1
D gene: TRBD2
clone size: -
V gene: TRBV27
CDR3 DNA: TGTGCCAGCAGAGTGAGCGGGACTCCGACAACCTCCTACAATGAGCAGTTCTTC
CDR3 protein: CASRVSGTPTTSYNEQFF

J gene: TRBJ2-7
D gene: TRBD2
clone size: -
V gene: TRBV12-3/TRBV12-4
CDR3 DNA: TGTGCCAGCACGGGAGGGATCCGCGAAGAGCAGTACTTC
CDR3 protein: CASTGGIREEQYF

J gene: TRBJ1-6
D gene: -
clone size: many
V gene: TRBV6-2/TRBV6-3
CDR3 DNA: TGTGCCAGCAGTTTCTACAGGGCCAACAATTCACCCCTCCACTTT
CDR3 protein: CASSFYRANNSPLHF

J gene: TRBJ1-4
D gene: -
clone size: -
V gene: TRBV3-1
CDR3 DNA: TGTGCCAGCAGCCAAGTACGACGAGAGGAAAAACTGTTTTTT
CDR3 protein: CASSQVRREEKLFF

J gene: TRBJ2-5
D gene: -
clone size: -
V gene: TRBV2
CDR3 DNA: TGTGCCAGCAGTGAACTTACATCTCAAGAGACCCAGTACTTC
CDR3 protein: CASSELTSQETQYF

J gene: TRBJ2-3
D gene: TRBD2
clone size: -
V gene: TRBV3-1
CDR3 DNA: TGTGCCAGCAGCCTGGCGGGAGGGCCAAATACGCAGTATTTT
CDR3 protein: CASSLAGGPNTQYF

J gene: TRBJ1-4
D gene: -
clone size: -
V gene: TRBV7-7
CDR3 DNA: TGTGCCAGCAGCCCCATCGGCGAGGGGTGGGAAAAACTGTTTTTT
CDR3 protein: CASSPIGEGWEKLFF

J gene: TRBJ1-6
D gene: -
clone size: -
V gene: TRBV12-3/TRBV12-4
CDR3 DNA: TGTGCCAGCAGCCCGGGCAGGGGAAGTTCACCCCTCCACTTT
CDR3 protein: CASSPGRGSSPLHF

J gene: TRBJ1-1
D gene: -
clone size: -
V gene: TRBV18
CDR3 DNA: TGTGCCAGCTCACCAGCCGGGGGGGACACTGAAGCTTTCTTT
CDR3 protein: CASSPAGGDTEAFF

J gene: TRBJ2-1
D gene: -
clone size: once
V gene: TRBV5-1
CDR3 DNA: TGCGCCAGCAGCTTGGGTCTAACTAGTAATGAGCAGTTCTTC
CDR3 protein: CASSLGLTSNEQFF

J gene: TRBJ2-7
D gene: -
clone size: few
V gene: TRBV11-2
CDR3 DNA: TGTGCCAGCAGACGAAATAGCGGTGAGCAGTACTTC
CDR3 protein: CASRRNSGEQYF

J gene: TRBJ2-7
D gene: -
clone size: many
V gene: TRBV7-8
CDR3 DNA: TGTGCCAGCAGCTTAGAGGTTTCGTACGAGCAGTACTTC
CDR3 protein: CASSLEVSYEQYF

J gene: TRBJ2-3
D gene: -
clone size: -
V gene: TRBV6-1
CDR3 DNA: TGTGCCAGCAGCGTTAGGGCGGGACTCACAGATACGCAGTATTTT
CDR3 protein: CASSVRAGLTDTQYF

J gene: TRBJ2-1
D gene: TRBD2
clone size: few
V gene: TRBV7-9
CDR3 DNA: TGTGCCAGCAGCTACGGACTAGCGGGAGCCCCTCCCTACAATGAGCAGTTCTTC
CDR3 protein: CASSYGLAGAPPYNEQFF

J gene: TRBJ2-5
D gene: -
clone size: -
V gene: TRBV7-8
CDR3 DNA: TGTGCCAGCAGCTTATCGGACTCGTGGGGGAAGACCCAGTACTTC
CDR3 protein: CASSLSDSWGKTQYF

J gene: TRBJ1-5
D gene: -
clone size: -
V gene: TRBV27
CDR3 DNA: TGTGCCAGCAGTTTTGGTTTAGGGTCTCAGCCCCAGCATTTT
CDR3 protein: CASSFGLGSQPQHF

J gene: TRBJ2-1
D gene: -
clone size: few
V gene: TRBV29-1
CDR3 DNA: TGCAGCGTTGAAGAGGAGAGTTCCTACAATGAGCAGTTCTTC
CDR3 protein: CSVEEESSYNEQFF

J gene: TRBJ2-1
D gene: TRBD2
clone size: -
V gene: TRBV2
CDR3 DNA: TGTGCCAGCAGTGAAGGACTAGCGGGAGCAAGTGAGCAGTTCTTC
CDR3 protein: CASSEGLAGASEQFF

J gene: TRBJ1-2
D gene: -
clone size: -
V gene: TRBV10-3
CDR3 DNA: TGTGCCATCAGTGAGATGATGCCGGGACGGAACCCTCCATTATATGGCTACACCTTC
CDR3 protein: CAISEMMPGRNPPLYGYTF

J gene: TRBJ2-1
D gene: -
clone size: few
V gene: TRBV9
CDR3 DNA: TGTGCCAGCAGCCCCGGAACAGGGCCCACCTACAATGAGCAGTTCTTC
CDR3 protein: CASSPGTGPTYNEQFF

J gene: TRBJ2-1
D gene: TRBD1
clone size: -
V gene: TRBV29-1
CDR3 DNA: TGCAGCGCAACCGGGACAGGGGGCTGGGAGCAGTTCTTC
CDR3 protein: CSATGTGGWEQFF

J gene: TRBJ2-7
D gene: -
clone size: -
V gene: TRBV9
CDR3 DNA: TGTGCCAGCAGCGTCGGTACCACCGCAGGCGAGCAGTACTTC
CDR3 protein: CASSVGTTAGEQYF

J gene: TRBJ1-1
D gene: TRBD1
clone size: -
V gene: TRBV20-1
CDR3 DNA: TGCAGTGCTTCCGGGACAGGGATCACTGAAGCTTTCTTT
CDR3 protein: CSASGTGITEAFF

J gene: TRBJ2-1
D gene: -
clone size: few
V gene: TRBV5-1
CDR3 DNA: TGCGCCAGCAGCTTTTCAGCCCTAGGGCCCTACAATGAGCAGTTCTTC
CDR3 protein: CASSFSALGPYNEQFF

J gene: TRBJ2-2
D gene: -
clone size: few
V gene: TRBV7-9
CDR3 DNA: TGTGCCAGCAGCTTAAACCAGAACACCGGGGAGCTGTTTTTT
CDR3 protein: CASSLNQNTGELFF

J gene: TRBJ2-1
D gene: TRBD2
clone size: -
V gene: TRBV10-3
CDR3 DNA: TGTGCCACCGAGGACACGTCGCGGGGGAATGAGCAGTTCTTC
CDR3 protein: CATEDTSRGNEQFF